This is a list of T cell receptor beta chains from one sample in a study of early T cells in non-severe SARS-CoV-2 infection. TCRdb passed the 5' RACE reads through MiXCR, listing each CDR3 protein once. The repertoire holds over 55,000 distinct CDR3 sequences, about an eighth seen once, with less than 3% in the top ten. The material sequenced was whole blood, taken at baseline. The receptors come from an adult who was a healthcare worker with PCR-confirmed SARS-CoV-2 infection or an uninfected control (not recorded which). Both conserved end residues are part of each CDR3. The D gene is left open where the match is weak. Size is stated for part of the rows, as once, few or many counts, or as a class when the clone is expanded.

v_call	d_call	j_call	cdr3_length	clone_size	cdr3_nt	cdr3_aa
TRBV6-1	TRBD1	TRBJ1-4	15	NA	TGTGCCAGCAGGAACACAGGGGAAGCTAATGAAAAACTGTTTTTT	CASRNTGEANEKLFF
TRBV7-9	NA	TRBJ2-3	15	many	TGTGCCAGCAGCTTCTACATTGGGAGCGCAGATACGCAGTATTTT	CASSFYIGSADTQYF
TRBV19	NA	TRBJ2-1	14	many	TGTGCCAGCGGGCGGTCTATCTACTACAATGAGCAGTTCTTC	CASGRSIYYNEQFF
TRBV10-3	NA	TRBJ1-2	14	many	TGTGCCATCAGTGAGTCGGGGACGTACTATGGCTACACCTTC	CAISESGTYYGYTF
TRBV5-4	TRBD2	TRBJ2-3	16	many	TGTGCCAGCAGCTGGGACCTAGCGGCGAACGATGATACGCAGTATTTT	CASSWDLAANDDTQYF
TRBV4-2	NA	TRBJ2-3	15	few	TGTGCCAGCAGCCAAGAGGGGGCGGCGGCAGATACGCAGTATTTT	CASSQEGAAADTQYF
TRBV7-9	NA	TRBJ2-2	12	many	TGTGCCAGCAGCCGGGGCACCGGGGAGCTGTTTTTT	CASSRGTGELFF
TRBV4-3	NA	TRBJ2-2	15	NA	TGCGCCAGCAGCCGCCTAATGGGGAACACCGGGGAGCTGTTTTTT	CASSRLMGNTGELFF
TRBV2	NA	TRBJ2-5	12	few	TGTGCCAGCAGTGTGGAGAGGGGGACCCAGTACTTC	CASSVERGTQYF
TRBV4-2	NA	TRBJ1-1	16	few	TGTGCCAGCAGCCAAGAAGGTGCCAGTACGAACACTGAAGCTTTCTTT	CASSQEGASTNTEAFF
TRBV6-4	NA	TRBJ2-5	14	NA	TGTGCCAGCAGTGTAGAAGCGGAACAAGAGACCCAGTACTTC	CASSVEAEQETQYF
TRBV12-3/TRBV12-4	NA	TRBJ1-2	12	NA	TGTGCCAGCAGTCCTGGAGTTGGCGGCTACACCTTC	CASSPGVGGYTF
TRBV4-3	TRBD2	TRBJ2-1	15	once	TGCGCCAGCAGCCACCTTAGCGGGGGTTACAATGAGCAGTTCTTC	CASSHLSGGYNEQFF
TRBV5-1	NA	TRBJ2-7	14	NA	TGCGCCAGCAGCTTAGGACAGCCCTCCTACGAGCAGTACTTC	CASSLGQPSYEQYF
TRBV7-2	TRBD2	TRBJ2-1	19	few	TGTGCCAGCAGCCCCGTGGGGAAGCGGGGGACCAGCTCCTACAATGAGCAGTTCTTC	CASSPVGKRGTSSYNEQFF
TRBV28	NA	TRBJ1-5	14	NA	TGTGCCAGCAGTGAACAGGGATCCTGGCAGCCCCAGCATTTT	CASSEQGSWQPQHF
TRBV7-2	TRBD1	TRBJ1-5	15	NA	TGTGCCAGCAGCAGACAGGGGTCGGGCAATCAGCCCCAGCATTTT	CASSRQGSGNQPQHF
TRBV28	TRBD1	TRBJ2-7	15	few	TGTGCCAGCAGTTTCTCCGGGACAGGGAAAGACGAGCAGTACTTC	CASSFSGTGKDEQYF
TRBV29-1	NA	TRBJ2-5	12	many	TGCAGCGCCGGCCGGGCATTAGAGACCCAGTACTTC	CSAGRALETQYF
TRBV4-1	TRBD1	TRBJ2-7	14	NA	TGCGCCAGCAGCCACCCGGGACAGGAATACGAGCAGTACTTC	CASSHPGQEYEQYF
TRBV7-2	NA	TRBJ1-6	16	NA	TGTGCCAGCAGCTTAGAAGGGGGATCCTATAATTCACCCCTCCACTTT	CASSLEGGSYNSPLHF
TRBV18	TRBD1	TRBJ1-4	14	many	TGTGCCAGCGCCCCCGGGACAGGGGCTGAAAAACTGTTTTTT	CASAPGTGAEKLFF
TRBV28	TRBD2	TRBJ2-1	16	once	TGTGCCAGCCATCCCCCTCTAGCGGAAGGGTACAATGAGCAGTTCTTC	CASHPPLAEGYNEQFF
TRBV7-9	NA	TRBJ2-2	15	many	TGTGCCAGCAGGCCCCGGGACATTGATGGCGGGGAGCTTTTTTTT	CASRPRDIDGGELFF
TRBV29-1	NA	TRBJ2-1	14	few	TGCAGCGTTGTTGGGGGCGGGATATACAATGAGCAGTTCTTC	CSVVGGGIYNEQFF
TRBV7-9	NA	TRBJ2-6	18	NA	TGTGCCAGCAGCCTCGAAAATTGGGGAAACTCTGGGGCCAACGTCCTGACTTTC	CASSLENWGNSGANVLTF
TRBV11-2	NA	TRBJ1-4	15	few	TGTGCCAGCAGCCTCTCCGGTTGGGAGGAAGAAAAACTGTTTTTT	CASSLSGWEEEKLFF
TRBV12-3/TRBV12-4	NA	TRBJ2-7	11	many	TGTGCCAGCAGTTTAGGCTTCGAGCAGTACTTC	CASSLGFEQYF
TRBV28	TRBD1	TRBJ2-1	15	few	TGTGCCAGCACCAATAACAGGGGCCACTCCAATGAGCAGTTCTTC	CASTNNRGHSNEQFF
TRBV3-1	TRBD2	TRBJ2-5	15	few	TGTGCCAGCGGAAAACTGACTAGCGGGGAAGAGACCCAGTACTTC	CASGKLTSGEETQYF
TRBV12-3/TRBV12-4	NA	TRBJ1-2	16	few	TGTGCCAGCAGGCCCACCTCGGGTTTGGGCAGTACTGGCTACACCTTC	CASRPTSGLGSTGYTF
TRBV25-1	NA	TRBJ2-3	14	few	TGTGCCAGCAGTCCGGGACTTTCAACAGATACGCAGTATTTT	CASSPGLSTDTQYF
TRBV20-1	NA	TRBJ2-6	14	many	TGCAGTGCCTTCCAAACCTCTGGGGCCAACGTCCTGACTTTC	CSAFQTSGANVLTF
TRBV12-3/TRBV12-4	NA	TRBJ1-1	13	many	TGTGCCAGCAGCTTAGGGCAGAACACTGAAGCTTTCTTT	CASSLGQNTEAFF
TRBV4-2	TRBD2	TRBJ2-1	17	NA	TGTGCCAGCAGCCAAGCCTTTCCGGGACTAGGAGGCAATGAGCAGTTCTTC	CASSQAFPGLGGNEQFF
TRBV4-2	NA	TRBJ2-6	14	NA	TGTGCCAGCAGCCCCGGTGCCGGGGCCAACGTCCTGACTTTC	CASSPGAGANVLTF
TRBV4-2	NA	TRBJ2-5	16	many	TGTGCCAGCAGCCAAGGAACCTCTAGCGCAGGAGAGACCCAGTACTTC	CASSQGTSSAGETQYF
TRBV10-3	NA	TRBJ2-7	13	many	TGTGCCATCAGTGAAACTCAGGTTGACGAGCAGTACTTC	CAISETQVDEQYF
TRBV5-1	NA	TRBJ1-6	14	NA	TGCGCCAGCAGCTTCAGCCGGGAGGCCTCACCCCTCCACTTT	CASSFSREASPLHF
TRBV20-1	NA	TRBJ2-3	16	NA	TGCAGTGCTAGTCCCTCCCGGGTATTAAGGACAGATACGCAGTATTTT	CSASPSRVLRTDTQYF
TRBV18	TRBD2	TRBJ2-2	15	few	TGTGCCAGCTCACGAGGGCTAGCGGACACCGGGGAGCTGTTTTTT	CASSRGLADTGELFF
TRBV4-2	NA	TRBJ1-2	15	many	TGTGCCAGCAGCCAAGATCAGGCCACCCCCTATGGCTACACCTTC	CASSQDQATPYGYTF
TRBV2	NA	TRBJ1-2	14	few	TGTGCCAGCAGTGAACTGGGCGCAGCGGATGGCTACACCTTC	CASSELGAADGYTF
TRBV18	TRBD2	TRBJ2-3	16	few	TGTGCCAGCTCACCGAGCCGAGCGGGGGGAACAGATACGCAGTATTTT	CASSPSRAGGTDTQYF
TRBV20-1	NA	TRBJ1-1	8	few	TGCAGTGCTAGAGGCGCTTTCTTT	CSARGAFF
TRBV11-2	NA	TRBJ2-2	15	NA	TGTGCCAGCAGCCTTAGCGGACAGAACACCGGGGAGCTGTTTTTT	CASSLSGQNTGELFF
TRBV28	NA	TRBJ2-2	12	few	TGTGCCAGCTTGGGCTTCACCGGGGAGCTGTTTTTT	CASLGFTGELFF
TRBV23-1	NA	TRBJ2-7	16	NA	TGCGCCAGCAGTCTATTGGGCAGGGCTCGGTGTTTCGAGCAGTACTTC	CASSLLGRARCFEQYF
TRBV18	TRBD2	TRBJ2-3	14	NA	TGTGCCAGCGACCCGGGACTAGTATCAGATACGCAGTATTTT	CASDPGLVSDTQYF
TRBV3-1	NA	TRBJ1-2	13	few	TGTGCCAGCAGCCAAGAAAGGCTCTATGGCTACACCTTC	CASSQERLYGYTF